The T cell receptor beta chain under discussion was sequenced for a study of prognosis after radiotherapy for stage I lung cancer. Study-wide findings and caveats: Patients given stereotactic body radiation therapy showed fewer unique TCR clones afterward, median around 9,500 versus 6,500.

CDR1 and CDR2 (germline): SGHRS, YFSETQ. The CDR3 is 15 amino acids. Trimming shortened V by 0 bases and J by 6 bases, and 15 bases separated the two germline ends. Template was genomic DNA; TCR beta CDR3 amplified in two multiplex PCR rounds. The use of primers specific to each TRBV and TRBJ gene characterized first-round PCR. Universal primers were what the second PCR round used. Via MiXCR, TCRdb re-called the multiplex PCR reads, giving one row per CDR3 protein. The profile shows about 9,000 distinct CDR3 sequences, 60% to 80% of them singletons. Points on this clonotype: The antigen is unknown.

The genes are TRBV5-1 and TRBJ1-2, with D possibly matching TRBD1 (6 bases). Sequenced material: PBMCs, taken before or after stereotactic body radiation therapy (not recorded which). The receptor was isolated from a donor over 45 with non-small cell lung cancer. CDR3 coding DNA: TGCGCCAGCAGCTTGGAAAGGGGGGGAGTCGATGGCTACACCTTC. Its translation: CASSLERGGVDGYTF.